The entry below gives a single T cell receptor (beta chain) sequence along with its context. Antigen: not known. The data derive from a study of T cells expressing NK-cell markers. The overall study: With respect to HCMV, most of the eight sequenced donors were seropositive, and one was seronegative.

What made the TCR beta cDNA was 5'RACE template switching with UMIs. TCRdb re-called the 5' RACE reads and shows each CDR3 protein once, DNA omitted. The sample data list a few hundred thousand distinct CDR3 sequences. Whole-study results and caveats: Where several donors were concerned, these clonotypes also led the CD3+CD56-NKG2C+ fraction. NKG2C+ dominant clonotypes from 5 or 6 donors made up roughly 1.0-8% of CD8+ T cells.

The sequence came from a man aged 18-70 years in good health. The sample taken for sequencing was blood T cells: a sorted CD56 or NKG2C T cell subset, CD4+ or CD8+ T cells, or bulk PBMC T cells (not recorded which).

CDR3 amino acids: CASSLGQGATGELFF. The V gene is TRBV11-2, the J gene TRBJ2-2; checking the TCRdb D call of TRBD1 is not possible without DNA. The CDR3 sequence is 15 residues long. Per germline, CDR1 SGHAT and CDR2 FQNNGV. The full variable domain, rest sourced from reference TRBV11-2 and TRBJ2-2, is EAGVAQSPRYKIIEKRQSVAFWCNPISGHATLYWYQQILGQGPKLLIQFQNNGVVDDSQLPKDRFSAERLKGVDSTLKIQPAKLEDSAVYLCASSLGQGATGELFFGEGSRLTVL.